This TCR beta chain was sequenced for a study of T cell responses to AZD1222 COVID-19 vaccine. Study results and limitations: Unmutated regions of variants are reportedly targeted by nearly half of spike-specific TCRs. Regions 160-218 and 743-854 dominated among vaccine-associated CD4 TCRs spanning spike. No repertoire was sampled before or during the peak T cell response, only after it.

This CDR3 has 14 amino acids. V lost 7 bases, J lost 4 bases, and 16 bases lay in between. Germline-derived CDR1 and CDR2 are LNHDA and SQIVND (reference sequence). Note on this clone: The antigen remains undetermined.

This table comes from immunoSEQ multiplex PCR, and its TCRdb copy is limited to in-frame clones, with some not included. The sample includes 85,000 or so clones, around nine tenths of them seen just once. The clonotype originates from an adult who received the AZD1222 COVID-19 vaccine. The specimen was peripheral blood, collected 28 days after the second AZD1222 dose. This chain joins TRBV19 and TRBJ1-2, with a weak D call TRBD1 (5 bases). The CDR3 is CASTRFGRAYGYTF. CDR3 coding DNA: TGTGCCAGTACCCGCTTCGGCAGGGCCTATGGCTACACCTTC. Full variable domain (remainder filled in from reference TRBV19 and TRBJ1-2): DGGITQSPKYLFRKEGQNVTLSCEQNLNHDAMYWYRQDPGQGLRLIYYSQIVNDFQKGDIAEGYSVSREKKESFPLTVTSAQKNPTAFYLCASTRFGRAYGYTFGSGTRLTVV.